The entry below gives a single T cell receptor (beta chain) sequence along with its context. Its specificity is unknown. The CDR3 covers 13 residues. Germline V gene data show CDR1 as DFQATT and CDR2 as SNEGSKA (reference sequence). Deletions cut 5 bases from V and 0 bases from J, with 10 bases between. Sample-barcoded 5' priming and a J-beta primer mix drove a second PCR of roughly 6 to 12 cycles. Via MiXCR, TCRdb re-called the 5' RACE reads, giving one row per CDR3 protein. The sample shows around 900,000 distinct CDR3 sequences, about 30% of them seen only once. The data originate from a study of blood T cells in healthy people across ages. Findings of the study overall: Not knowing donor CMV status may have confounded expanded clonotype changes.

This receptor was taken from an elderly woman in good health. The gene calls are TRBV20-1 and TRBJ2-5, with D perhaps TRBD1 (5 bases). Sample: blood. The CDR3 nucleotides are TGCAGTGCTCTACAGGTGGACCAAGAGACCCAGTACTTC. Protein product: CSALQVDQETQYF.